The 4 T cell receptor beta chains reported below all come from one sample, sequenced in a study of cytomegalovirus exposure and HLA in healthy donors. Profiling relied on immunoSEQ multiplex PCR, and the TCRdb table lists in-frame clones only, not all of them. The repertoire consists of some 130,000 clones, with 89% occurring once and the leading ten covering approximately 1.2%. Sequencing was carried out using PBMCs. Receptors were obtained from a woman under 30 in good health and CMV-seronegative.

CDR3 in DNA: TGTGCCAGCAGCTTAGAAGGGGGTACGTTTCACAATGAGCAGTTCTTC. This translates into CASSLEGGTFHNEQFF. The chain uses TRBV7-3 and TRBJ2-1; a weak D match, TRBD1 (6 bases). This CDR3 has 16 residues. The V and J ends lost 2 bases and 5 bases respectively, with 16 bases between them. Germline CDR1 SGHTA, CDR2 FQGTGA.

V gene TRBV7-9 combines with J gene TRBJ2-5; TRBD2 matches 8 bases. The CDR3 covers 14 residues. J lost 5 bases, V lost 1 base, and 3 bases had no gene match. The germline gives CDR1 SEHNR, CDR2 FQNEAQ (reference sequence). The CDR3 loop reads CASSLVAGRETQYF. The CDR3 coding sequence is TGTGCCAGCAGCTTAGTAGCGGGGAGGGAGACCCAGTACTTC.

V is TRBV6-5 and J is TRBJ1-6; D is ambiguous. The CDR3 runs to 12 residues. The germline V and J ends were trimmed by 2 bases and 10 bases, with 6 bases remaining between them. Germline loops: CDR1 MNHEY, CDR2 SVGAGI. CDR3 region: CASSYGRSPLHF. DNA for the CDR3: TGTGCCAGCAGTTACGGGAGATCACCCCTCCACTTT.

This chain uses TRBV5-6 with TRBJ2-1, with 11 positions matching TRBD2. After removal of 4 bases from V and 4 bases from J, the junction contained 10 bases not matched to a gene. The CDR3 runs 17 residues. Germline V CDR1 and CDR2: SGHDT, YYEEEE. CDR3 DNA: TGTGCCAGCAGCCCAGACGTTGGACTAGCGGGTTACAATGAGCAGTTCTTC. Protein product: CASSPDVGLAGYNEQFF.